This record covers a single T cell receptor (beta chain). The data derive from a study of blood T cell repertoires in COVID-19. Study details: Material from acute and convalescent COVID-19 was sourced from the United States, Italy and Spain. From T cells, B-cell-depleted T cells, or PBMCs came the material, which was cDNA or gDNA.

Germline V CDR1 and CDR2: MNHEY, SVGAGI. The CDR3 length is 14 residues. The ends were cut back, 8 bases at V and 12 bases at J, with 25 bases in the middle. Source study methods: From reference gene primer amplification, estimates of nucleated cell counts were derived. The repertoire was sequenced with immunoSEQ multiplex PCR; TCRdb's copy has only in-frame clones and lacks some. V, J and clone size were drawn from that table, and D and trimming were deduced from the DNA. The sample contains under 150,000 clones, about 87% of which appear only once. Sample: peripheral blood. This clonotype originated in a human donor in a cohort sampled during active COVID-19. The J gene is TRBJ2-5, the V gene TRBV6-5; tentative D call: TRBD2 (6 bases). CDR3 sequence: CASQPGTSRKREYF. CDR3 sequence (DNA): TGTGCCAGCCAACCTGGGACTTCACGGAAACGCGAGTACTTC.